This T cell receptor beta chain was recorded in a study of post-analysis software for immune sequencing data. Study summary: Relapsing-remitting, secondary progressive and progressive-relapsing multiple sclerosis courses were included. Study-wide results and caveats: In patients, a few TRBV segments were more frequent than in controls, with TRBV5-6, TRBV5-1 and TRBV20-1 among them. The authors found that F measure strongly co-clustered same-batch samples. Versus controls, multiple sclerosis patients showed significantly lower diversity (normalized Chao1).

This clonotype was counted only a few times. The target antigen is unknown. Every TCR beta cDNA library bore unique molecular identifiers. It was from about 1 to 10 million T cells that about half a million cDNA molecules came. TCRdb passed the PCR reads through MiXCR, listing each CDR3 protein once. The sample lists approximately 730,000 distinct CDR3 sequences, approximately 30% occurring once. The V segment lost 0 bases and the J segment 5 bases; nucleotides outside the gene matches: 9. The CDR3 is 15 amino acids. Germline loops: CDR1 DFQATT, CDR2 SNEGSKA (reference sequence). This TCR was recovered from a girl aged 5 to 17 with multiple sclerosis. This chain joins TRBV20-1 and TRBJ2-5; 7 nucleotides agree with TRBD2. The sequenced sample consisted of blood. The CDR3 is CSARDGGGFAETQYF. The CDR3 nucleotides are TGCAGTGCTAGAGATGGGGGAGGGTTCGCGGAGACCCAGTACTTC.